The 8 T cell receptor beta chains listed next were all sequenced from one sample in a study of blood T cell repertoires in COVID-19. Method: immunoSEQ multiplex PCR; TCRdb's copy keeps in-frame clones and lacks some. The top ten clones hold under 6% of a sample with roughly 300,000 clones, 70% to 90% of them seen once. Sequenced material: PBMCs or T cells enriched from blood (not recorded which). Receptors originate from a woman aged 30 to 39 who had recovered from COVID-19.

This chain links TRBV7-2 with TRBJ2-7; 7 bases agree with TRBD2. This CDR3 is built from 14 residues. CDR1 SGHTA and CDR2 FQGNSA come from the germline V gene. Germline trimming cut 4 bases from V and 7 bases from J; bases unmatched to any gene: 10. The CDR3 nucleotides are TGTGCCAGCAGCTCCAAGCGGGGAGCCGGGGAGCAGTACTTC. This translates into CASSSKRGAGEQYF.

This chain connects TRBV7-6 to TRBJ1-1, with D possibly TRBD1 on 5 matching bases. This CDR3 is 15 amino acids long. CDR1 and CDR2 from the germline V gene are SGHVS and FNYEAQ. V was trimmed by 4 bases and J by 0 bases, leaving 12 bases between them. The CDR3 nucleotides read TGTGCCAGCAGCTCATTGCGGGGGTTGAACACTGAAGCTTTCTTT. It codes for CASSSLRGLNTEAFF.

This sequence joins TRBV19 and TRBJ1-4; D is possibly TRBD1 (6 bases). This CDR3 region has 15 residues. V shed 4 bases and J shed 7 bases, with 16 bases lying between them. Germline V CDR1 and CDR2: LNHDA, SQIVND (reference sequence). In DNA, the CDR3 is TGTGCCAGTAGTAAACAAACAGGGTCCCCTGAAAAACTGTTTTTT. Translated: CASSKQTGSPEKLFF.

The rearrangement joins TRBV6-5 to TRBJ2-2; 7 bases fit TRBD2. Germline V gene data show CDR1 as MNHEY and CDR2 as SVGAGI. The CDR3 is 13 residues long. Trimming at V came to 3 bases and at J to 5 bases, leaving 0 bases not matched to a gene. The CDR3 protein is CASSYSGTGELFF. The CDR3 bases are TGTGCCAGCAGTTATAGCGGGACCGGGGAGCTGTTTTTT.

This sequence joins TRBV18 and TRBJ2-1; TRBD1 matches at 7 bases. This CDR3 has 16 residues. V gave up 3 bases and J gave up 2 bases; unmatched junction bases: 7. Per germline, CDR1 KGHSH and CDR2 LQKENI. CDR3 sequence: CASSPRQGRAYNEQFF. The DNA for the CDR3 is TGTGCCAGCTCACCCCGACAGGGAAGGGCCTACAATGAGCAGTTCTTC.

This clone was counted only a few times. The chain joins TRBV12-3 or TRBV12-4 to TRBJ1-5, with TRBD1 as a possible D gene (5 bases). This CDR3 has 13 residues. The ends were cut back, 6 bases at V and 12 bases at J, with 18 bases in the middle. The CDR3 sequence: CASRGGTELRQHF. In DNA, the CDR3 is TGTGCCAGCAGGGGCGGGACCGAGCTCCGCCAGCATTTT.

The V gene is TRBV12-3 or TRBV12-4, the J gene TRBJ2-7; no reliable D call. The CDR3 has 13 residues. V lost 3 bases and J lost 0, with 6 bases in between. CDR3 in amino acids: CASSLLSSYEQYF. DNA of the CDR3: TGTGCCAGCAGTTTGCTTAGCTCCTACGAGCAGTACTTC.

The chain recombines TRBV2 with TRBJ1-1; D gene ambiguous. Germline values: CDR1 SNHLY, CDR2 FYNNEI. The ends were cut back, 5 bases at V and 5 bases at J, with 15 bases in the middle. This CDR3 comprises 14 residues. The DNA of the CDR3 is TGTGCCAGCAGTCCGACTGGCCGGGGAACTGAAGCTTTCTTT. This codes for CASSPTGRGTEAFF.